The entry below describes one TCR beta chain. Its antigen is unknown. Sequenced by immunoSEQ multiplex PCR; TCRdb stores in-frame clones only, minus some. The repertoire holds a few hundred thousand clones, with 87% as singletons. The CDR3 extends over 15 amino acids. Trimming left V 1 base short and J 7 bases short, with 13 bases between. CDR1 is SGHTA, CDR2 FQGNSA, per germline. The source of the sample is a study of Ad26.COV2.S vaccination and SARS-CoV-2 variants. Study details: Participants got Ad26.COV2.S intramuscularly, once or twice 56 days apart. Study findings and constraints: Relative to placebo recipients, vaccine recipients exhibited elevated spike-specific TCR breadth.

Treatment in this sample: roughly 19 received Ad26.COV2.S at low or high dose, single or two shots; about 5 received placebo; per-sample allocation not given. Following the first vaccine or placebo injection, samples were taken on day 63. In Boston, the donor was an adult between 18-55 years of age. Vaccine was an Ad26 vector expressing Wuhan-strain SARS-CoV-2 spike. This TCR came from a person between 18 and 60 years old who received the Ad26.COV2.S COVID-19 vaccine or a placebo. The chain is built from TRBV7-2 and TRBJ1-4, with D perhaps matching TRBD1 (6 bases). The specimen comprised peripheral blood, sampled in a trial of Ad26.COV2.S vaccine versus placebo. The CDR3 loop reads CASSLGWGAGEKLFF. In DNA form, the CDR3 reads TGTGCCAGCAGCTTAGGATGGGGGGCTGGTGAAAAACTGTTTTTT. Full variable domain (rest looked up from reference TRBV7-2 and TRBJ1-4): GAGVSQSPSNKVTEKGKDVELRCDPISGHTALYWYRQSLGQGLEFLIYFQGNSAPDKSGLPSDRFSAERTGGSVSTLTIQRTQQEDSAVYLCASSLGWGAGEKLFFGSGTQLSVL.